The clone carrying this TCR beta chain was recorded at least ten times. Its antigen is undetermined. Trimming pared 2 bases from V and 0 bases from J, leaving 7 bases between. The CDR3 has 13 residues. Germline V gives CDR1 DFQATT, CDR2 SNEGSKA (reference sequence). The data belong to a study of type 1 regulatory T cells. On the study more broadly: T-allo10 is a Tr1-enriched, alloantigen-specific CD4 T cell product made in vitro.

TCRdb itself ran the reads through MiXCR, one entry per CDR3 protein. The sample has 6,000 or so distinct CDR3 sequences, 25% to 30% seen once. The sample comprised cultured T cells, either the whole culture or a sorted T cell fraction (not recorded which). Noted subset: Tr1-enriched cell product generated in vitro against host alloantigens. The chain combines TRBV20-1 with TRBJ1-1; D possibly corresponds to TRBD1 (6 bases). The origin of this receptor is a human donor in good health. The CDR3 loop is CSARQGMNTEAFF. CDR3 in DNA: TGCAGTGCTAGACAGGGGATGAACACTGAAGCTTTCTTT.